This T cell receptor beta chain was identified in a study of T-cell reconstitution after alpha-beta-depleted transplantation in children. Study-level findings and limits: T-cell numbers and diversity one year post-transplant derived largely from freshly generated T cells.

Concerning this clonotype: What it binds is unknown.

The TCRbeta library was prepared with unique molecular identifiers. TCRdb processed the PCR reads anew with MiXCR; each CDR3 protein has one entry. The data contain about a million distinct CDR3 sequences, 25% to 30% of them singletons. J lost 4 bases, V lost 1 base, and 7 bases had no gene match. Germline CDR1 is SGHTA and CDR2 is FQGNSA. There are 16 residues in the CDR3. The V gene is TRBV7-2, the J gene TRBJ2-5; 9 positions agree with TRBD2. Sequencing used PBMCs, mostly from graft donor cells, obtained 360 days after TCRalphabeta/CD19-depleted stem cell transplant. The source of this sequence is a boy in the first two years of life who had a stem cell transplant for SCID, so the T cells may come from the graft donor. The CDR3 is CASSLVGGGAGETQYF. CDR3 in DNA: TGTGCCAGCAGCTTAGTTGGCGGGGGGGCCGGAGAGACCCAGTACTTC. Full variable domain (missing parts from reference TRBV7-2 and TRBJ2-5): GAGVSQSPSNKVTEKGKDVELRCDPISGHTALYWYRQSLGQGLEFLIYFQGNSAPDKSGLPSDRFSAERTGGSVSTLTIQRTQQEDSAVYLCASSLVGGGAGETQYFGPGTRLLVL.